What follows is one T cell receptor beta chain and its context. The sample originates from a study of cytomegalovirus exposure and HLA in healthy donors. CDR1 is SGHRS and CDR2 is YFSETQ in the germline V gene. The V gene lost 4 bases and the J gene lost 4 bases, with 14 bases spanning the gap. The CDR3 length is 15 residues. This PCR relied on a set of 60 Vbeta primers and 13 Jbeta primers. Sequencing used immunoSEQ multiplex PCR; TCRdb keeps in-frame clones, though not all of them. The sample lists 90,000 to 100,000 clones, approximately 80% occurring once. The sequence was obtained from a middle-aged woman in good health and CMV-seronegative. This chain links TRBV5-1 with TRBJ1-4, with D possibly being TRBD1 (5 bases). The sample was PBMCs. The chain's CDR3 is CASSLWQGRNEKLFF. The CDR3 bases are TGCGCCAGCAGCCTGTGGCAGGGTCGTAATGAAAAACTGTTTTTT.